These 17 T cell receptor beta chains originate from one sample sequenced in a study of CD8+ T cells in alopecia areata. In each case, RNA was isolated and then reverse transcribed into cDNA as the sequencing template. Sequencing was performed with immunoSEQ multiplex PCR; in TCRdb, only in-frame clones are kept and a portion is missing. Among about 220,000 clones listed, 50% to 60% were seen once. Treatment of the sample: oral pan-JAK inhibitor, 5-10 mg twice daily. Sequences were derived from CD4+ T cells sorted from blood, sampled at week 4, from a patient treated with tofacitinib. These TCRs come from a human donor with alopecia areata.

V is TRBV6-5 and J is TRBJ1-1; possible D gene TRBD1, 5 bases. Germline V gene lookup returns CDR1 MNHEY and CDR2 SVGAGI. V gave up 4 bases and J gave up 3 bases, with 9 bases separating them. The CDR3 spans 13 residues. The CDR3 spells CASSSGAHTEAFF. The CDR3 DNA follows: TGTGCCAGCAGTTCCGGGGCCCACACTGAAGCTTTCTTT.

Only a few counts were recorded for this clone. The identical CDR3 is also encoded by other nucleotide sequences in the sample. The V call is TRBV7-2, the J call TRBJ1-5; D gene ambiguous. The CDR3 covers 12 residues. V shed 1 base and J shed 6 bases, with 4 bases lying between them. The germline CDR1 and CDR2 sequences are SGHTA and FQGNSA. The CDR3 DNA reads TGTGCCAGCAGCTTAGTGGGTCAGCCCCAGCATTTT. The encoded protein is CASSLVGQPQHF.

The table lists this clone with a few counts. The gene calls are TRBV12-5 and TRBJ2-4; D is tentatively TRBD1 or TRBD2 (5 bases each). This CDR3 has 16 residues. Germline CDR1 and CDR2: LGHNT and FRNRAP. V shed 6 bases and J shed 5 bases, with 20 bases lying between them. CDR3 nucleotide sequence: TGTGCTAGTGGGGGATGGGACGCACGGGGCCAAAACATTCAGTACTTC. Translated: CASGGWDARGQNIQYF.

The rearrangement links TRBV4-3 to TRBJ1-4; the match to TRBD1 covers 7 bases. CDR1 is LGHNA, CDR2 YSLEER, per germline. This CDR3 contains 16 residues. The ends lost 0 bases at V and 7 bases at J; junction bases unmatched: 8. The CDR3 nucleotides read TGCGCCAGCAGCCAAGAACAGGGGTATGGAGCTGAAAAACTGTTTTTT. Translation gives CASSQEQGYGAEKLFF.

The chain carries TRBV18 and TRBJ1-1, with unresolved D. Germline CDR1 is KGHSH and CDR2 is LQKENI. The CDR3 consists of 12 residues. V dropped 1 base and J dropped 0 bases, with 0 bases sitting between them. For the CDR3, the DNA is TGTGCCAGCTCACCACTGAACACTGAAGCTTTCTTT. This sequence encodes CASSPLNTEAFF.

This chain uses TRBV30 with TRBJ2-1; D uncertain. This CDR3 has 13 amino acids. With 0 bases removed from V and 10 bases from J, the gap between germline ends came to 13 bases. Looked up from germline, CDR1 is GTSNPN and CDR2 is SVGIG (reference sequence). The CDR3 region has the DNA TGTGCCTGGAGTGTAAGTTGGGCCAGCGAGCAGTTCTTC. Encoded protein: CAWSVSWASEQFF.

The V call is TRBV7-6, the J call TRBJ2-7; D may match TRBD1 or TRBD2 (5 bases each). The CDR3 length is 14 residues. Germline-derived CDR1 and CDR2 are SGHVS and FNYEAQ. Trimming removed 0 bases from V and 0 bases from J, with 6 bases in between. CDR3 in DNA: TGTGCCAGCAGCTTAGCGGGGGTCTCCTACGAGCAGTACTTC. Its translation: CASSLAGVSYEQYF. The full variable domain, with the rest looked up from reference TRBV7-6 and TRBJ2-7, is GAGVSQSPRYKVTKRGQDVALRCDPISGHVSLYWYRQALGQGPEFLTYFNYEAQQDKSGLPNDRFSAERPEGSISTLTIQRTEQRDSAMYRCASSLAGVSYEQYFGPGTRLTVT.

V gene TRBV29-1 combines with J gene TRBJ1-6; the D gene is possibly TRBD1 (6 bases). CDR3 length: 13 residues. CDR1 SQVTM and CDR2 ANQGSEA come from the germline V gene. V lost 4 bases to trimming and J lost 11 bases, with 15 bases between them. The CDR3 spells CSVGEGGGAPLHF. In DNA, the CDR3 is TGCAGCGTTGGTGAAGGGGGTGGGGCACCCCTCCACTTT.

The sample holds a few counts of this clone. The chain is built from TRBV30 and TRBJ2-1, with TRBD2 matching over 10 bases. There are 16 residues in the CDR3. Germline V gene data show CDR1 as GTSNPN and CDR2 as SVGIG (reference sequence). V trimming: 0 bases; J trimming: 5 bases; junction bases outside the gene matches: 7. CDR3 coding DNA: TGTGCCTGGAGTGTACCGCTAGCGGGGGCCAACAATGAGCAGTTCTTC. This encodes CAWSVPLAGANNEQFF.

The chain links TRBV15 to TRBJ2-2, with D unresolved. CDR1 is LNHNV and CDR2 is YYDKDF in the germline V gene (reference sequence). V lost 0 bases, J lost 0 bases, and 8 bases lay in between. The CDR3 is 16 residues long. CDR3 in amino acids: CATSREGRTNTGELFF. Here the CDR3 DNA reads TGTGCCACCAGCAGAGAAGGCAGGACGAACACCGGGGAGCTGTTTTTT.

The gene calls are TRBV29-1 and TRBJ2-6; the D is unclear. Trimming pared 4 bases from V and 3 bases from J, leaving 7 bases between. Germline CDR1 SQVTM, CDR2 ANQGSEA. The CDR3 spans 13 residues. The CDR3 sequence: CSVVELGANVLTF. CDR3 sequence (DNA): TGCAGCGTTGTAGAACTTGGGGCCAACGTCCTGACTTTC.

The rearrangement joins TRBV10-3 to TRBJ1-2, with a tentative D call TRBD1 (5 bases). The germline gives CDR1 ENHRY, CDR2 SYGVKD. Trimming took off 2 bases at V and 4 bases at J, with 8 bases between the two ends. This CDR3 has 13 residues. The CDR3 is CAISEQGSYGYTF. CDR3 nucleotide sequence: TGTGCCATCAGTGAGCAGGGATCCTATGGCTACACCTTC.

Ten or more counts support this clone. The chain recombines TRBV7-9 with TRBJ2-3; D not certain. Deletions cut 4 bases from V and 0 bases from J, with 11 bases between. Germline assignment: CDR1 SEHNR and CDR2 FQNEAQ (reference sequence). This CDR3 comprises 15 residues. The CDR3 loop is CASSSWTASTDTQYF. CDR3 in DNA: TGTGCCAGCAGCTCTTGGACGGCTAGCACAGATACGCAGTATTTT. The variable domain in full, with the rest retrieved from reference TRBV7-9 and TRBJ2-3, is DTGVSQNPRHKITKRGQNVTFRCDPISEHNRLYWYRQTLGQGPEFLTYFQNEAQLEKSRLLSDRFSAERPKGSFSTLEIQRTEQGDSAMYLCASSSWTASTDTQYFGPGTRLTVL.

The V call is TRBV16, the J call TRBJ1-5, with D perhaps TRBD1 (5 bases). Germline V gene sequence: CDR1 KGHSY, CDR2 FQNENV. V was pared by 3 bases and J by 0 bases, with 12 bases between. The CDR3 covers 16 residues. CDR3 loop: CASSQPPGNSNQPQHF. CDR3 bases: TGTGCCAGCAGCCAGCCCCCAGGGAATAGCAATCAGCCCCAGCATTTT.

Remarks on this clone: Other DNA sequences of this sample code for an identical CDR3. The chain couples TRBV29-1 to TRBJ1-1; possible D gene TRBD1, 5 bases. There are 13 residues in the CDR3. Trimming took 2 bases from V and 2 from J, leaving 9 bases between them. In germline, CDR1 is SQVTM, CDR2 ANQGSEA. CDR3 sequence: CSVEKQGNTEAFF. DNA of the CDR3: TGCAGCGTTGAAAAGCAGGGTAACACTGAAGCTTTCTTT.

The chain employs TRBV15 and TRBJ2-4; the D call may be TRBD1 or TRBD2 (6 bases each). Trimming took 5 bases from V and 5 from J, leaving 16 bases between them. This CDR3 contains 15 residues. In germline, CDR1 is LNHNV, CDR2 YYDKDF (reference sequence). Here the CDR3 DNA reads TGTGCCACCAGCGGACCGGGGGCAGGGGAAAACATTCAGTACTTC. The encoded protein is CATSGPGAGENIQYF.

The V call is TRBV30, the J call TRBJ2-5; D is possibly TRBD2 (6 bases). This CDR3 spans 12 amino acids. Germline CDR1 GTSNPN, CDR2 SVGIG (reference sequence). The V end was cut by 3 bases, the J end by 5 bases, with 10 bases between. The CDR3 nucleotides read TGTGCCTGGAGGGGGAGCGGGGAGACCCAGTACTTC. Its translation is CAWRGSGETQYF. Complete variable domain (other parts from reference TRBV30 and TRBJ2-5): SQTIHQWPATLVQPVGSPLSLECTVEGTSNPNLYWYRQAAGRGLQLLFYSVGIGQISSEVPQNLSASRPQDRQFILSSKKLLLSDSGFYLCAWRGSGETQYFGPGTRLLVL.